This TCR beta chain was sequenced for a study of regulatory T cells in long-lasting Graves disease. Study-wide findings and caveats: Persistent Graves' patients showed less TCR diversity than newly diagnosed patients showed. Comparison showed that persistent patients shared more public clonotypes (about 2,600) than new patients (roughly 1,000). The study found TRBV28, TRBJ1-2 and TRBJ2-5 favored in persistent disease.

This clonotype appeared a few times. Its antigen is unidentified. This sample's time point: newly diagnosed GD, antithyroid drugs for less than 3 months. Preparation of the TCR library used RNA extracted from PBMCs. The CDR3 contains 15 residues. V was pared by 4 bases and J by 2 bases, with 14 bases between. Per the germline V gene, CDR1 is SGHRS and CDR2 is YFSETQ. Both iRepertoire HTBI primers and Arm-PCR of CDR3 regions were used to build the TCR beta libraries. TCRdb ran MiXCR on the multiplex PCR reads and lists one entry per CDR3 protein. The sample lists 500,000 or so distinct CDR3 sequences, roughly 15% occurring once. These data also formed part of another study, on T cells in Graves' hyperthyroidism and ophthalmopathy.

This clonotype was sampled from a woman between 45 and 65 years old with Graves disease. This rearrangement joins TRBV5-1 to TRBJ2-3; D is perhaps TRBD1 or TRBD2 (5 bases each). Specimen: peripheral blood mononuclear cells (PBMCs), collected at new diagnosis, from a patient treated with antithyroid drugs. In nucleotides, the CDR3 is TGCGCCAGCAGCCGCCGGGACGCTTTCACAGATACGCAGTATTTT. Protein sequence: CASSRRDAFTDTQYF.